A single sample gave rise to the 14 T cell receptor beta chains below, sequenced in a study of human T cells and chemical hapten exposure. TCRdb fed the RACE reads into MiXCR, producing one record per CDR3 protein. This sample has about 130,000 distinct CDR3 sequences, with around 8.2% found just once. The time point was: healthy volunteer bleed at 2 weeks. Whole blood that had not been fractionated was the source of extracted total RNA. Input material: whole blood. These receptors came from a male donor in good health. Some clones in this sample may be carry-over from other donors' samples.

The CDR3 nucleotides read TGTGCCAGCAGCTTAGGCCCTACGAAGCAGTACTTC. Its protein product is CASSLGPTKQYF. The chain has TRBV7-8 and TRBJ2-7; D remains unclear. Germline CDR1 is SGHVS and CDR2 is FQNEAQ. The CDR3 is made up of 12 amino acids. V lost 1 base to trimming and J lost 8 bases, with 9 bases between them.

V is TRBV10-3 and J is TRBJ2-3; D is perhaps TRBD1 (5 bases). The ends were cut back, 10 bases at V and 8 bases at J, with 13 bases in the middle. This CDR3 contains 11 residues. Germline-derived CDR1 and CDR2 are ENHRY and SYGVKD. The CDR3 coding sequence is TGTGCCACCGTCAATAGGGGTACGCAGTATTTT. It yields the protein CATVNRGTQYF.

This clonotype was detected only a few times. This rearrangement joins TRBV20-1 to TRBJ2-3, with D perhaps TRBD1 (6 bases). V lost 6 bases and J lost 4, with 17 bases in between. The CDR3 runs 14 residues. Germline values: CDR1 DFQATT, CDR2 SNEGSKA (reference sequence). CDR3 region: CSAVDRRTADTQYF. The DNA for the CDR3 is TGCAGTGCCGTAGACAGGAGAACTGCAGATACGCAGTATTTT.

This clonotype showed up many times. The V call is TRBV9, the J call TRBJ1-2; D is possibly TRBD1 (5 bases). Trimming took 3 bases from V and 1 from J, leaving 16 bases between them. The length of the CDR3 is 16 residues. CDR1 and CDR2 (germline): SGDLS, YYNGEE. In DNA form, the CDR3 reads TGTGCCAGCAGCGGGCCGACAGAAGGTCTTAACTATGGCTACACCTTC. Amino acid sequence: CASSGPTEGLNYGYTF.

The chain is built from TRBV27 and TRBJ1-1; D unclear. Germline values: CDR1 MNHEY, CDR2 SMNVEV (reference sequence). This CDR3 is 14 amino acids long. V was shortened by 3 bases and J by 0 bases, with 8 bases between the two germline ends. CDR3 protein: CASSFDRLNTEAFF. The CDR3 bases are TGTGCCAGCAGTTTTGACCGGCTGAACACTGAAGCTTTCTTT.

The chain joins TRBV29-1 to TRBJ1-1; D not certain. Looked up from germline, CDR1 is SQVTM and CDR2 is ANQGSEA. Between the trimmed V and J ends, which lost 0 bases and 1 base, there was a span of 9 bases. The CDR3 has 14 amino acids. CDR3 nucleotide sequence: TGCAGCGTTGAAGATCCGCGGAGGAACACTGAAGCTTTCTTT. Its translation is CSVEDPRRNTEAFF.

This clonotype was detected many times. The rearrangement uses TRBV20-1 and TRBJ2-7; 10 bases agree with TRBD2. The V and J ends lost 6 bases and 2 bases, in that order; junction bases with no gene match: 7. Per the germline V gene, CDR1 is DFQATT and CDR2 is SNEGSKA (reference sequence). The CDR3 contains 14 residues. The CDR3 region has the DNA TGCAGTGCGCCTACTAGCGGGGAACCCTACGAGCAGTACTTC. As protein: CSAPTSGEPYEQYF.

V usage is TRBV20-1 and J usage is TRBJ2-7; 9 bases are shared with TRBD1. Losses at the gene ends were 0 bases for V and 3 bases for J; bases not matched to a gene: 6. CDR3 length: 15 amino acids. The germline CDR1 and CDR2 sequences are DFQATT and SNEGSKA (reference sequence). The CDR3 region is CSARDTGQGSYEQYF. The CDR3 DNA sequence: TGCAGTGCTAGAGATACCGGACAGGGGAGCTACGAGCAGTACTTC.

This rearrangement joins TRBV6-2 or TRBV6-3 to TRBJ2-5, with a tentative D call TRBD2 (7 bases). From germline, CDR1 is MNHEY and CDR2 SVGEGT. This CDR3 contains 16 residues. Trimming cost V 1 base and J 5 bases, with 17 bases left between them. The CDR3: CASSYWWTARGETQYF. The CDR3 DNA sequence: TGTGCCAGCAGTTACTGGTGGACAGCGCGGGGGGAGACCCAGTACTTC.

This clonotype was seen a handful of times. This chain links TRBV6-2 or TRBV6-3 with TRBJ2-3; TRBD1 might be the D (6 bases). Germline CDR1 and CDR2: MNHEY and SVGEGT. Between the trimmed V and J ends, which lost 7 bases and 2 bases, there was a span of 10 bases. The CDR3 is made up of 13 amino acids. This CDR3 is CASKGEITDTQYF. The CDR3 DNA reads TGTGCCAGCAAGGGGGAGATCACAGATACGCAGTATTTT.

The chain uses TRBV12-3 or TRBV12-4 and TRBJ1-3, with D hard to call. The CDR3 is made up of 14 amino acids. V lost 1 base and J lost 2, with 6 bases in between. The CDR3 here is CASSLDGPGNTIYF. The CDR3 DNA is TGTGCCAGCAGTTTAGACGGGCCTGGAAACACCATATATTTT.

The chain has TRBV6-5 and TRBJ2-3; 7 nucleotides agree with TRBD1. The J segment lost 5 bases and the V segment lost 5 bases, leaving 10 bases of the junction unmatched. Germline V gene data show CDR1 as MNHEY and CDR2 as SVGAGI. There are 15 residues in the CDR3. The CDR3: CASSGQDVGGDTQYF. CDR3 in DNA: TGTGCCAGCAGTGGACAGGACGTTGGGGGAGATACGCAGTATTTT.

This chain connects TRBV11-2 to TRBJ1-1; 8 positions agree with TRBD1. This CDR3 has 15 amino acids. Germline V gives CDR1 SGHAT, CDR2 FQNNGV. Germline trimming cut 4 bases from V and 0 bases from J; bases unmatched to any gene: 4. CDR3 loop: CASSSHRGVNTEAFF. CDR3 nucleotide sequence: TGTGCCAGCAGCTCCCACAGGGGGGTGAACACTGAAGCTTTCTTT.

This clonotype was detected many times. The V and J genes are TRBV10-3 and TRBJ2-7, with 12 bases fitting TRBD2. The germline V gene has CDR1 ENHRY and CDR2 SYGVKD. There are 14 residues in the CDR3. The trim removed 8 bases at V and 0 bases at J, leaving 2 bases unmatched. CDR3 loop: CAILAGGSSYEQYF. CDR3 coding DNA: TGTGCCATCCTAGCGGGAGGGAGCTCCTACGAGCAGTACTTC.